Shown below are 29 T cell receptor beta chains from a single sample sequenced in a study of blood T cell repertoires in COVID-19. Profiled with immunoSEQ multiplex PCR; TCRdb holds only in-frame clones, not every one. This sample has more than 150,000 clones, with 70% to 80% found just once. Sequencing was carried out using peripheral blood. All receptors derive from a man in his forties or fifties who had recovered from COVID-19.

The rearrangement links TRBV4-3 to TRBJ1-2; D is unclear. This CDR3 is built from 13 residues. V was shortened by 0 bases and J by 5 bases, with 7 bases between the two germline ends. Germline values: CDR1 LGHNA, CDR2 YSLEER. This CDR3 reads CASSQDRGYGYTF. CDR3 DNA: TGCGCCAGCAGCCAAGATCGAGGGTATGGCTACACCTTC.

CDR3 sequence: CASRSISTDTQYF. In DNA form, the CDR3 reads TGTGCCAGCAGATCTATTAGCACAGATACGCAGTATTTT. V gene TRBV27 combines with J gene TRBJ2-3; D ambiguous. The V gene lost 6 bases and the J gene lost 0 bases, with 7 bases spanning the gap. CDR3 length: 13 residues. From germline, CDR1 is MNHEY and CDR2 SMNVEV (reference sequence).

The chain is built from TRBV27 and TRBJ1-2; D gene uncertain. Germline CDR1 is MNHEY and CDR2 is SMNVEV (reference sequence). Trimming shortened V by 2 bases and J by 1 base, and 11 bases separated the two germline ends. The CDR3 has 15 residues. The CDR3 nucleotides read TGTGCCAGCAGTTTAGCCGGGTCTCTTAACTATGGCTACACCTTC. It is translated as CASSLAGSLNYGYTF.

This clone has just a few counts. The chain carries TRBV7-9 and TRBJ2-5; TRBD2 matches 8 bases. Germline V gene data show CDR1 as SEHNR and CDR2 as FQNEAQ (reference sequence). The CDR3 length is 14 residues. J was trimmed by 0 bases and V by 5 bases; bases with no gene match: 2. In nucleotides, the CDR3 is TGTGCCAGCAGCCCCGGGAGGGACCAAGAGACCCAGTACTTC. This translates into CASSPGRDQETQYF.

The genes are TRBV18 and TRBJ2-3; 9 nucleotides line up with TRBD2. This CDR3 has 13 amino acids. V was pared by 6 bases and J by 12 bases, with 10 bases of the junction left unmatched. The germline V gene has CDR1 KGHSH and CDR2 LQKENI. CDR3 sequence reads: CASSSMEREVQYF. The CDR3 DNA is TGTGCCAGCTCTTCTATGGAGCGGGAGGTACAGTATTTT.

The rearrangement uses TRBV19 and TRBJ1-5; a weak D match, TRBD1 (5 bases). V was pared by 5 bases and J by 5 bases, with 19 bases between. This CDR3 contains 16 residues. The V gene's germline CDR1 is LNHDA and CDR2 SQIVND (reference sequence). This chain's CDR3 is CASSWGGGRFYQPQHF. Written as DNA, the CDR3 is TGTGCCAGTAGTTGGGGGGGAGGGAGATTCTATCAGCCCCAGCATTTT.

The V call is TRBV29-1, the J call TRBJ1-1, with 7 bases fitting TRBD1. The V gene's germline CDR1 is SQVTM and CDR2 ANQGSEA. The ends lost 8 bases at V and 4 bases at J; junction bases unmatched: 7. CDR3 length: 12 residues. The CDR3 sequence: CSTDREATEAFF. The DNA for the CDR3 is TGCAGCACAGACAGGGAGGCCACTGAAGCTTTCTTT.

This chain connects TRBV6-5 to TRBJ2-2, with 7 bases fitting TRBD2. This CDR3 has 12 amino acids. CDR1 and CDR2 from the germline V gene are MNHEY and SVGAGI. V was clipped by 8 bases and J by 6 bases; unmatched bases: 3. CDR3 loop: CASGRGPGELFF. The CDR3 nucleotides read TGTGCCAGCGGGAGGGGTCCCGGGGAGCTGTTTTTT.

The chain employs TRBV5-1 and TRBJ1-2; no clear D. Between the trimmed V and J ends, which lost 4 bases and 2 bases, there was a span of 15 bases. CDR3 length equals 15 residues. In germline, CDR1 is SGHRS, CDR2 YFSETQ. The CDR3 coding sequence is TGCGCCAGCAGCCCTGTTCGTTCAGAAAACTATGGCTACACCTTC. Protein sequence: CASSPVRSENYGYTF.

The V call is TRBV7-2, the J call TRBJ1-2; no reliable D call. Germline V lookup: CDR1 SGHTA, CDR2 FQGNSA. Trimming cost V 5 bases and J 1 base, with 8 bases left between them. The length of the CDR3 is 13 residues. Written as DNA, the CDR3 is TGTGCCAGCAGCGGCCAGGATAACTATGGCTACACCTTC. This encodes CASSGQDNYGYTF.

The chain is built from TRBV2 and TRBJ1-1; D ambiguous. The V and J ends lost 2 bases and 3 bases respectively, with 7 bases between them. Germline-derived CDR1 and CDR2 are SNHLY and FYNNEI. The CDR3 is 13 residues long. CDR3 DNA: TGTGCCAGCAGTGAATCTCTGTACACTGAAGCTTTCTTT. Its translation: CASSESLYTEAFF.

There are a few counts of this clone. The rearrangement links TRBV29-1 to TRBJ1-2; D unresolved. The V gene's germline CDR1 is SQVTM and CDR2 ANQGSEA. Trimming took 0 bases from V and 8 from J, leaving 10 bases between them. This CDR3 has 12 amino acids. CDR3 residues: CSVEDGSTGYTF. DNA for the CDR3: TGCAGCGTTGAAGACGGGTCGACCGGCTACACCTTC.

This chain connects TRBV7-9 to TRBJ2-3; possible D gene TRBD2, 6 bases. The CDR3 runs to 16 residues. In germline, CDR1 is SEHNR, CDR2 FQNEAQ (reference sequence). Trimming took 1 base from V and 5 from J, leaving 16 bases between them. CDR3 sequence (DNA): TGTGCCAGCAGCTTAGGGCGGGATCAATCGAGAGATACGCAGTATTTT. Amino acid sequence: CASSLGRDQSRDTQYF.

The chain carries TRBV27 and TRBJ2-4; 11 bases align to TRBD1. V shed 5 bases, J shed 2 bases, and the junction held 5 bases outside the gene matches. This CDR3 spans 16 amino acids. Germline V lookup: CDR1 MNHEY, CDR2 SMNVEV (reference sequence). CDR3 coding DNA: TGTGCCAGCAGTCTAGGACAGGGGGCCCCCAAAAACATTCAGTACTTC. Translating gives CASSLGQGAPKNIQYF.

The J gene is TRBJ2-7, the V gene TRBV13; the D gene is possibly TRBD1 (5 bases). There are 15 residues in the CDR3. Germline CDR1 and CDR2: PRHDT and FYEKMQ (reference sequence). V gave up 2 bases and J gave up 3 bases, with 14 bases separating them. The CDR3 coding sequence is TGTGCCAGCAGCTTACAAACAGGTGCCCTCTACGAGCAGTACTTC. Encoded protein: CASSLQTGALYEQYF.

The chain is built from TRBV4-2 and TRBJ2-5; 7 nucleotides line up with TRBD1. The CDR3 length is 17 residues. V was clipped by 3 bases and J by 2 bases; unmatched bases: 12. CDR1 is LGHNA, CDR2 YNFKEQ, per germline. The CDR3: CASSHLQYGTAQETQYF. In DNA form, the CDR3 reads TGTGCCAGCAGCCATCTGCAATACGGGACAGCACAAGAGACCCAGTACTTC.

The chain employs TRBV30 and TRBJ2-2; TRBD2 matches 9 bases. The length of the CDR3 is 12 residues. Trimming at V came to 8 bases and at J to 7 bases, leaving 5 bases not matched to a gene. Germline CDR1 is GTSNPN and CDR2 is SVGIG (reference sequence). The CDR3 is CARDSGSGELFF. In DNA, the CDR3 is TGTGCCCGAGATAGCGGGAGCGGGGAGCTGTTTTTT.

The rearrangement joins TRBV7-9 to TRBJ2-5, with 10 bases that match TRBD2. The CDR3 consists of 16 residues. The V and J ends lost 6 bases and 5 bases, in that order; junction bases with no gene match: 12. The germline gives CDR1 SEHNR, CDR2 FQNEAQ (reference sequence). CDR3 amino acids: CASRDLAGDWGETQYF. CDR3 bases: TGTGCCAGCAGGGACCTAGCGGGAGACTGGGGTGAGACCCAGTACTTC.

V gene TRBV30 combines with J gene TRBJ1-4, with 7 bases matching TRBD1. Trimming at V came to 4 bases and at J to 0 bases, leaving 2 bases not matched to a gene. The CDR3 has 14 residues. Germline V gene data show CDR1 as GTSNPN and CDR2 as SVGIG (reference sequence). CDR3 sequence: CAWNRGATNEKLFF. The CDR3 nucleotides read TGTGCCTGGAACAGGGGTGCAACTAATGAAAAACTGTTTTTT. Looking up the rest from reference TRBV30 and TRBJ1-4 gives the full variable domain: SQTIHQWPATLVQPVGSPLSLECTVEGTSNPNLYWYRQAAGRGLQLLFYSVGIGQISSEVPQNLSASRPQDRQFILSSKKLLLSDSGFYLCAWNRGATNEKLFFGSGTQLSVL.

The chain combines TRBV18 with TRBJ1-1; D is unclear. Germline V gives CDR1 KGHSH, CDR2 LQKENI. The germline V and J ends were trimmed by 2 bases and 1 base, with 11 bases remaining between them. This CDR3 comprises 15 residues. The CDR3 nucleotides read TGTGCCAGCTCACCATCCTACGCGGGGAACACTGAAGCTTTCTTT. Its translation is CASSPSYAGNTEAFF. The full variable domain, its missing parts supplied by reference TRBV18 and TRBJ1-1, is NAGVMQNPRHLVRRRGQEARLRCSPMKGHSHVYWYRQLPEEGLKFMVYLQKENIIDESGMPKERFSAEFPKEGPSILRIQQVVRGDSAAYFCASSPSYAGNTEAFFGQGTRLTVV.

The gene calls are TRBV6-5 and TRBJ2-3; 9 nucleotides match TRBD2. The V gene's germline CDR1 is MNHEY and CDR2 SVGAGI. The CDR3 contains 16 residues. The V and J ends lost 4 bases and 1 base, in that order; junction bases with no gene match: 6. The chain's CDR3 is CASSSSRLAGTDTQYF. The CDR3 DNA reads as TGTGCCAGCAGTTCATCCCGACTAGCGGGCACAGATACGCAGTATTTT.

The V and J genes are TRBV27 and TRBJ2-7, with 8 bases matching TRBD1. The germline CDR1 and CDR2 sequences are MNHEY and SMNVEV (reference sequence). This CDR3 has 15 residues. V trimming: 6 bases; J trimming: 0 bases; junction bases outside the gene matches: 7. The DNA for the CDR3 is TGTGCCAGCAGGGAAGGGACAGGTAGCTCCTACGAGCAGTACTTC. This gives the protein CASREGTGSSYEQYF.

The chain employs TRBV28 and TRBJ2-3, with TRBD1 matching 9 bases. CDR1 and CDR2 (germline): MDHEN, SYDVKM. J gave up 0 bases and V 9 bases, and 4 bases lay outside the gene matches. The CDR3 runs to 14 residues. The CDR3 loop is CASDRGASTDTQYF. The CDR3 bases are TGTGCCAGTGACAGGGGGGCCAGCACAGATACGCAGTATTTT.

J is TRBJ2-7 and V is TRBV7-2; 13 nucleotides line up with TRBD2. CDR3 length: 17 residues. The germline V gene encodes CDR1 SGHTA and CDR2 FQGNSA. With V trimmed by 1 base and J by 4 bases, 7 bases remained unmatched. The CDR3 DNA reads TGTGCCAGCAGCTTAGTACTAGCGGGAGGGCGTTGGTACGAGCAGTACTTC. It encodes CASSLVLAGGRWYEQYF. The variable domain in full, completed from reference TRBV7-2 and TRBJ2-7, reads GAGVSQSPSNKVTEKGKDVELRCDPISGHTALYWYRQSLGQGLEFLIYFQGNSAPDKSGLPSDRFSAERTGGSVSTLTIQRTQQEDSAVYLCASSLVLAGGRWYEQYFGPGTRLTVT.

This sequence joins TRBV2 and TRBJ2-1; 13 bases are a match to TRBD2. This CDR3 has 17 amino acids. Germline V gene data show CDR1 as SNHLY and CDR2 as FYNNEI. With V trimmed by 2 bases and J by 8 bases, 9 bases remained unmatched. DNA of the CDR3: TGTGCCAGCAGTGAACAGGGAGGGACTAGCGGGAACGATGAGCAGTTCTTC. This gives the protein CASSEQGGTSGNDEQFF.

The CDR3 reads CASSPHSAGEIYEQYF. The CDR3 DNA reads as TGTGCCAGCAGCCCCCATTCCGCGGGAGAGATCTACGAGCAGTACTTC. The chain has TRBV4-2 and TRBJ2-7, with 7 bases lining up with TRBD2. This CDR3 region has 16 residues. Unmatched junction bases numbered 12, after V lost 4 bases and J lost 3 bases. Germline V gene lookup returns CDR1 LGHNA and CDR2 YNFKEQ.

The chain couples TRBV3-1 (or the pseudogene TRBV3-2) to TRBJ1-2; maybe TRBD1 (5 bases). V was pared by 2 bases and J by 1 base, with 5 bases between. Germline assignment: CDR1 LGHDT and CDR2 YNNKEL (reference sequence). The CDR3 runs 13 residues. CDR3 protein: CASSQQGNYGYTF. In nucleotides, the CDR3 is TGTGCCAGCAGCCAACAGGGTAACTATGGCTACACCTTC.

The chain combines TRBV5-1 with TRBJ1-2; TRBD1 matches at 9 bases. The CDR3 is 13 residues long. Germline values: CDR1 SGHRS, CDR2 YFSETQ. With 2 bases clipped from V and 6 bases from J, the junction kept 2 bases outside the gene matches. The CDR3 sequence: CASSFRTGDGYTF. The CDR3 DNA reads as TGCGCCAGCAGCTTTCGGACAGGGGATGGCTACACCTTC. Drawing the rest from reference TRBV5-1 and TRBJ1-2, the complete variable domain is KAGVTQTPRYLIKTRGQQVTLSCSPISGHRSVSWYQQTPGQGLQFLFEYFSETQRNKGNFPGRFSGRQFSNSRSEMNVSTLELGDSALYLCASSFRTGDGYTFGSGTRLTVV.

The chain uses TRBV5-6 and TRBJ2-1; D may be TRBD1 (6 bases). The CDR3 extends over 13 amino acids. V shed 4 bases and J shed 9 bases, with 14 bases lying between them. Germline V lookup: CDR1 SGHDT, CDR2 YYEEEE. The CDR3 nucleotides read TGTGCCAGCAGCGGGTTGGGGGCCCGTGAGCAGTTCTTC. Its translation is CASSGLGAREQFF. Using reference TRBV5-6 and TRBJ2-1 for the parts outside the CDR3, the full variable domain is DAGVTQSPTHLIKTRGQQVTLRCSPKSGHDTVSWYQQALGQGPQFIFQYYEEEERQRGNFPDRFSGHQFPNYSSELNVNALLLGDSALYLCASSGLGAREQFFGPGTRLTVL.